These T cell receptor beta chains were read from a single sample in a study of T-cell reconstitution after alpha-beta-depleted transplantation in children. TCRdb recomputed calls from the PCR reads with MiXCR, one row per CDR3 protein. The table lists about 580,000 distinct CDR3 sequences, 20% to 25% of them singletons. This specimen consisted of PBMCs, mostly from graft donor cells, obtained 360 days after TCRalphabeta/CD19-depleted stem cell transplant. Receptor source: a boy in the first two years of life who had a stem cell transplant for acute myeloid leukemia, so the T cells may come from the graft donor. CDR3s include the opening cysteine and the closing phenylalanine or tryptophan. D genes are given only for firm matches. Some rows have no size entry. The others give once, few or many, or a class for an expanded clone.

clone size	V gene	D gene	J gene	CDR3 protein	CDR3 DNA
NA	TRBV29-1	NA	TRBJ1-4	CSVEEFGEKLFF	TGCAGCGTTGAAGAGTTCGGGGAAAAACTGTTTTTT
NA	TRBV4-3	NA	TRBJ2-4	CASSQDDPGENIQYF	TGCGCCAGCAGCCAAGATGATCCAGGGGAGAACATTCAGTACTTC
few	TRBV29-1	NA	TRBJ1-1	CSVDREVTEAFF	TGCAGCGTTGACAGGGAGGTCACTGAAGCTTTCTTT
many	TRBV5-1	NA	TRBJ1-1	CASSLALNSPNTEAFF	TGCGCCAGCAGCTTGGCCTTAAACAGCCCGAACACTGAAGCTTTCTTT
NA	TRBV7-2	NA	TRBJ1-5	CASSLWDRGARNQPQHF	TGTGCCAGCAGCTTATGGGATCGGGGGGCTAGGAATCAGCCCCAGCATTTT
NA	TRBV5-6	NA	TRBJ2-7	CASKSRSVHEQYF	TGTGCCAGCAAGAGCAGGTCGGTTCACGAGCAGTACTTC
many	TRBV20-1	NA	TRBJ1-1	CSAKGRVNTEAFF	TGCAGTGCGAAGGGGAGAGTTAACACTGAAGCTTTCTTT
few	TRBV15	NA	TRBJ2-3	CATKRGSTDTQYF	TGTGCCACCAAGAGGGGTAGCACAGATACGCAGTATTTT
NA	TRBV9	NA	TRBJ1-1	CASSLTTGPEPEAFF	TGTGCCAGCAGCCTCACGACAGGTCCTGAGCCTGAAGCTTTCTTT
NA	TRBV16	NA	TRBJ2-6	CASSQSISGANVLTF	TGTGCCAGCAGCCAATCAATCTCTGGGGCCAACGTCCTGACTTTC
NA	TRBV20-1	TRBD1	TRBJ2-1	CSAGTAYNEQFF	TGCAGTGCTGGGACAGCCTACAATGAGCAGTTCTTC
NA	TRBV28	NA	TRBJ2-3	CASTRSGSRTDTQYF	TGTGCCAGCACCCGTTCGGGCTCGCGCACAGATACGCAGTATTTT
NA	TRBV10-3	NA	TRBJ2-1	CAAGGGYEQFF	TGTGCTGCAGGGGGAGGGTATGAGCAGTTCTTC
NA	TRBV15	TRBD1	TRBJ1-5	CATTPGQGAGQPQHF	TGTGCCACCACCCCAGGCCAGGGGGCAGGACAGCCCCAGCATTTT
NA	TRBV21-1	NA	TRBJ2-3	CASSKERQGADTQYF	TGTGCCAGCAGCAAAGAGAGGCAGGGGGCGGATACGCAGTATTTT
NA	TRBV7-2	NA	TRBJ1-1	CASSLLLGTGEAFF	TGTGCCAGCAGCTTACTACTTGGTACAGGAGAAGCTTTCTTT
NA	TRBV20-1	TRBD2	TRBJ2-5	CSAREVAGVGETQYF	TGCAGTGCTAGAGAGGTAGCGGGGGTCGGTGAGACCCAGTACTTC
few	TRBV10-2	NA	TRBJ2-3	CASKGQGGTDTQYF	TGCGCCAGCAAAGGACAGGGAGGGACAGATACGCAGTATTTT
many	TRBV29-1	NA	TRBJ2-5	CSAFRGAETQYF	TGCAGCGCATTTAGGGGAGCGGAGACCCAGTACTTC
NA	TRBV7-9	NA	TRBJ1-1	CASSLGRAEAFF	TGTGCCAGCAGCTTAGGCCGAGCAGAAGCTTTCTTT
NA	TRBV4-3	NA	TRBJ1-4	CASSQYTGTRDEKLFF	TGCGCCAGCAGCCAATACACCGGGACAAGAGATGAAAAACTGTTTTTT
NA	TRBV12-3/TRBV12-4	TRBD1	TRBJ1-2	CASSPGTAPRYGYTF	TGTGCCAGCAGCCCCGGGACAGCGCCCCGTTATGGCTACACCTTC
many	TRBV7-6	NA	TRBJ2-5	CASSLPGGGGETQYF	TGTGCCAGCAGCTTACCAGGGGGCGGGGGAGAGACCCAGTACTTC
many	TRBV28	NA	TRBJ2-2	CASSSMTGELFF	TGTGCCAGCAGTTCGATGACCGGGGAGCTGTTTTTT
many	TRBV28	TRBD1	TRBJ2-7	CASRGQGLPYEQYF	TGTGCCAGCAGGGGACAGGGTTTGCCCTACGAGCAGTACTTC
NA	TRBV7-9	TRBD2	TRBJ2-7	CASRPTSGAFYEQYF	TGTGCCAGCAGACCAACTAGCGGGGCCTTCTACGAGCAGTACTTC
many	TRBV24-1	NA	TRBJ2-3	CATSEGARFTDTQYF	TGTGCCACCAGTGAAGGGGCTCGGTTCACAGATACGCAGTATTTT
many	TRBV20-1	TRBD2	TRBJ2-1	CSPGTSSYNEQFF	TGCAGTCCCGGGACTAGCAGCTACAATGAGCAGTTCTTC
many	TRBV12-3/TRBV12-4	TRBD1	TRBJ1-2	CASSEGRQGAGGYTF	TGTGCCAGCAGCGAGGGTAGACAGGGGGCAGGTGGCTACACCTTC
NA	TRBV6-5	NA	TRBJ1-3	CASGRGDTIYF	TGTGCCAGCGGGCGTGGGGACACCATATATTTT
NA	TRBV2	TRBD1	TRBJ2-5	CASSDRDRSQETQYF	TGTGCCAGCAGTGATAGGGACAGGAGCCAAGAGACCCAGTACTTC
few	TRBV6-1	NA	TRBJ2-1	CASSDGGGFLNEQFF	TGTGCCAGCAGTGACGGAGGGGGTTTTCTCAATGAGCAGTTCTTC
many	TRBV11-2	TRBD2	TRBJ2-1	CASSSGTGGDEQFF	TGTGCCAGCAGCTCCGGGACGGGGGGGGATGAGCAGTTCTTC
few	TRBV12-3/TRBV12-4	NA	TRBJ2-3	CASSLPPGDTQYF	TGTGCCAGCAGTTTACCCCCTGGAGATACGCAGTATTTT
few	TRBV20-1	TRBD1	TRBJ2-5	CSACGQDTQETQYF	TGCAGTGCTTGTGGACAGGACACCCAAGAGACCCAGTACTTC
NA	TRBV9	NA	TRBJ2-1	CASSRTHSSSYNEQFF	TGTGCCAGCAGCCGAACCCATAGTTCCTCCTACAATGAGCAGTTCTTC
many	TRBV14	NA	TRBJ2-1	CASSQERSYEQFF	TGTGCCAGCAGCCAAGAAAGGAGCTATGAGCAGTTCTTC
many	TRBV11-2	NA	TRBJ2-2	CASSPDRSTGELFF	TGTGCCAGCAGCCCAGACAGGTCCACCGGGGAGCTGTTTTTT
many	TRBV5-1	NA	TRBJ2-1	CASSLAYGAYNEQFF	TGCGCCAGCAGCTTGGCCTACGGGGCCTACAATGAGCAGTTCTTC
many	TRBV4-1	NA	TRBJ1-5	CASSLGTDNQPQHF	TGCGCCAGCAGCCTCGGGACGGACAATCAGCCCCAGCATTTT
NA	TRBV11-2	TRBD1	TRBJ1-1	CASSFDRVSNTEAFF	TGTGCCAGCAGCTTCGACAGGGTGTCGAACACTGAAGCTTTCTTT
few	TRBV27	NA	TRBJ2-1	CASSPGTTRSYNEQFF	TGTGCCAGCAGTCCCGGGACCACGCGGTCCTACAATGAGCAGTTCTTC
few	TRBV15	TRBD2	TRBJ2-2	CATSRSGGAVGELFF	TGTGCCACCAGCCGTAGCGGGGGGGCTGTCGGGGAGCTGTTTTTT
few	TRBV15	NA	TRBJ2-3	CATSSPVGARYTQYF	TGTGCCACCAGCAGTCCCGTGGGAGCCAGGTATACGCAGTATTTT
few	TRBV12-3/TRBV12-4	TRBD2	TRBJ2-1	CASSSSGGGGEQFF	TGTGCCAGCAGTTCTTCCGGGGGGGGCGGTGAGCAGTTCTTC
few	TRBV20-1	NA	TRBJ1-3	CSAKRDSQDTIYF	TGCAGTGCTAAACGGGACTCCCAGGACACCATATATTTT
NA	TRBV2	NA	TRBJ1-5	CASAPRGNNQPQHF	TGTGCCAGCGCCCCGAGGGGGAACAATCAGCCCCAGCATTTT
NA	TRBV2	NA	TRBJ1-1	CASRVASGTYTEAFF	TGTGCCAGCAGAGTCGCCTCCGGGACATACACTGAAGCTTTCTTT
few	TRBV7-2	NA	TRBJ2-2	CASSLWSRGANTGELFF	TGTGCCAGCAGCTTATGGTCCCGGGGTGCGAACACCGGGGAGCTGTTTTTT
few	TRBV7-2	TRBD1	TRBJ2-1	CASSLRVPGQPYNEQFF	TGTGCCAGCAGCTTAAGGGTCCCGGGACAGCCATACAATGAGCAGTTCTTC
few	TRBV29-1	NA	TRBJ2-5	CSVEDYAEGRTQYF	TGCAGCGTTGAAGATTACGCGGAGGGGCGGACCCAGTACTTC
few	TRBV5-1	NA	TRBJ1-5	CASSLGMGSNQPQHF	TGCGCCAGCAGCTTGGGTATGGGTAGCAATCAGCCCCAGCATTTT
few	TRBV12-3/TRBV12-4	NA	TRBJ1-3	CASRAQGGIGNTIYF	TGTGCCAGCAGGGCACAGGGAGGAATTGGAAACACCATATATTTT
many	TRBV20-1	TRBD2	TRBJ2-3	CSPGLAGGLSTDTQYF	TGCAGTCCGGGACTAGCGGGGGGGCTTAGCACAGATACGCAGTATTTT
few	TRBV20-1	TRBD2	TRBJ2-1	CSARDSLAGGRAAGEQFF	TGCAGTGCTAGAGATTCCCTAGCGGGGGGGCGGGCTGCTGGTGAGCAGTTCTTC
few	TRBV20-1	TRBD2	TRBJ2-3	CSAEGASGGSTDTQYF	TGCAGTGCTGAGGGGGCTAGCGGGGGGAGCACAGATACGCAGTATTTT
few	TRBV15	TRBD2	TRBJ2-2	CATTSGANTGELFF	TGTGCCACCACTAGCGGGGCGAACACCGGGGAGCTGTTTTTT